The present T cell receptor beta chain was sequenced within a study of T cells after yellow fever vaccination. Trimming shortened V by 6 bases and J by 4 bases, and 22 bases separated the two germline ends. CDR3 length: 17 residues. The germline V gene has CDR1 MNHNS and CDR2 SASEGT. Template switching by 5'RACE produced TCR cDNA, adding a universal primer site and UMIs. TCRdb ran MiXCR on the 5' RACE reads and lists one entry per CDR3 protein. The sample yields hundreds of thousands of distinct CDR3 sequences, 8% to 10% seen once. This TCR derives from a man aged 18 to 35 who received the YFV17D yellow fever vaccine. This sample comprised PBMCs, obtained on the day of the first yellow fever vaccination. The rearrangement uses TRBV6-1 and TRBJ2-1, with D possibly being TRBD1 or TRBD2 (5 bases each). The CDR3 DNA reads TGTGCCAGCAGCCTCTCTCCGGGACCGGATTTGTACAATGAGCAGTTCTTC. Protein product: CASSLSPGPDLYNEQFF.